This paragraph reports one T cell receptor beta chain. It has no known antigen specificity. Within one base of it there is no much larger clone, and no base qualities were kept. The library was produced with PCR. Reads for this sample came from an Illumina HiSeq 2500. TCR libraries were prepared with molecular barcoding, using unique molecular identifiers to normalize TCRbeta repertoire quantification. Starting from the raw public reads, TCRdb applied fastp trimming at Q25, assembled clones with MiXCR and retained in-frame beta chains. Each CDR3 protein gets just one entry, which takes the most common genes and DNA from the rows behind it. Counted in this sample were hundreds of thousands of distinct CDR3 sequences; around 13% of them appeared once. The ten top clones hold approximately 0.8% of the sample. The data were obtained in a study of T-cell reconstitution after alpha-beta-depleted transplantation in children (dated by TCRdb to the mid-2010s). As for the study more broadly: The study quantitatively tracked T-cell immune reconstitution after TCRalphabeta/CD19-depleted allogeneic hematopoietic cell transplantation in children using TCR repertoire profiling.

Here V drops 3 bases and J drops 6 bases, and the junction holds 8 bases not matched to any gene. Taken from the germline V gene, the CDR1 and CDR2 loops are SGHRS and YFSETQ. The CDR3 holds 15 amino acids from the cysteine to the phenylalanine. CDR3 DNA is the only sequence kept; it has 45 bases, read in frame from the first base. The sample's treatment or condition label, in plain terms: allogeneic hematopoietic cell transplantation with graft depleted of TCRalphabeta T cells and CD19 B cells. TCRalphabeta/CD19-depleted allogeneic hematopoietic cell grafts were given to the transplant recipients, all of whom were children. Overall study outcomes, separate from this receptor: The apparently early recovery of alphabetaT-cell counts about two months after transplant reportedly depended on only several hundred rapidly expanded clones that came from non-depleted graft cells. In some patients, high TCRbeta diversity at day 60 was attributed to recipient T cells and intrathymic progenitors that had survived conditioning. Over the following months the frequencies of hyperexpanded clones went down, and after one year T-cell counts and TCRbeta diversity were mostly credited to newly produced T cells.

This sequence originates from a girl aged 2-10 years with congenital amegakaryocytic thrombocytopenia, due to receive a stem cell transplant. The V and J genes are TRBV5-1 and TRBJ2-2; 7 central bases correspond to TRBD1. The source was PBMCs, collected before TCRalphabeta/CD19-depleted stem cell transplant. The encoded CDR3 is CASSSTQGTAGELFF. The DNA reads as follows: TGCGCCAGCAGCTCCACACAGGGGACAGCCGGGGAGCTGTTTTTT.